This TCR beta chain was obtained from a study of PD-L1 blockade in urothelial cancer. The germline CDR1 and CDR2 sequences are SGHRS and YFSETQ. There are 14 residues in the CDR3. V lost 2 bases and J lost 3, with 12 bases in between. Assay used: immunoSEQ multiplex PCR; TCRdb lists only in-frame clones, some missing. Of 95,000 or so clones listed, around 86% are singletons. Time point denoted: pretreatment peripheral blood. The sample here was PBMCs, taken around atezolizumab (anti-PD-L1) treatment. V gene TRBV5-1 combines with J gene TRBJ2-7, with D uncertain. The TCR was taken from a man in his 60s with urothelial cancer. In DNA, the CDR3 is TGCGCCAGCAGCTTTCCTAGTGAGAGCTACGAGCAGTACTTC. Protein sequence: CASSFPSESYEQYF.